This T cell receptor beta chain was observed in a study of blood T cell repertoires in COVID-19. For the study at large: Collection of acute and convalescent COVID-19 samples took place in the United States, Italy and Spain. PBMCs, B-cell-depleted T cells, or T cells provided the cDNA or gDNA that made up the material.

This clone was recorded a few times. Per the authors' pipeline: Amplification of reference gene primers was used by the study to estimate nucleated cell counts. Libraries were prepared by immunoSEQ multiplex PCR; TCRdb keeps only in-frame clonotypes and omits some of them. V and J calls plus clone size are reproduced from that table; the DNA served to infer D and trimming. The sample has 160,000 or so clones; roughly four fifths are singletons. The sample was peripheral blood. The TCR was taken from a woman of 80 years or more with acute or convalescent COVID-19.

In DNA, the CDR3 is TGTGCCATCAGTGACGGGGGAGGGTCACCCCTCCACTTT. It yields the protein CAISDGGGSPLHF. This chain connects TRBV10-3 to TRBJ1-6; perhaps TRBD1 as D (5 bases). V was shortened by 3 bases and J by 10 bases, with 10 bases between the two germline ends. The length of the CDR3 is 13 residues. Germline-derived CDR1 and CDR2 are ENHRY and SYGVKD.